The next 26 T cell receptor beta chains were all read from a single sample in a study of shared clonotypes between healthy human individuals. Clones were read by immunoSEQ multiplex PCR, and TCRdb kept only the in-frame ones, dropping some. The table has some 1,100,000 clones, around 78% seen once. Input material: memory CD4+ T cells from PBMCs. Subset indicated: CD45RA-negative fraction. The source is a man between 18 and 35 years old in good health. Some clones in this sample may be carry-over from other donors' samples.

The V and J genes are TRBV2 and TRBJ1-2; unclear D gene. Germline CDR1 reads SNHLY; CDR2 reads FYNNEI. Trimming cost V 1 base and J 6 bases, with 6 bases left between them. The CDR3 loop spans 12 amino acids. The CDR3 reads CASSEGVHGYTF. The CDR3, as DNA: TGTGCCAGCAGTGAAGGGGTGCATGGCTACACCTTC.

J is TRBJ2-7 and V is TRBV4-2; the D is unclear. The germline V gene has CDR1 LGHNA and CDR2 YNFKEQ. This CDR3 region has 14 residues. The V end lost 0 bases, the J end lost 6 bases, and 12 bases lay between the germline ends. CDR3 sequence (DNA): TGTGCCAGCAGCCAAGAAGGGCTCGCTATCGAGCAGTACTTC. Protein product: CASSQEGLAIEQYF.

This sequence joins TRBV7-3 and TRBJ2-3; unclear D gene. Germline V CDR1 and CDR2: SGHTA, FQGTGA. Trimming took 1 base from V and 4 from J, leaving 6 bases between them. This CDR3 spans 13 amino acids. CDR3 bases: TGTGCCAGCAGCTTAAGTTGGTCAGATACGCAGTATTTT. Translation gives CASSLSWSDTQYF.

This clone was seen once. V is TRBV4-3 and J is TRBJ2-1, with TRBD2 matching 11 bases. The CDR3 extends over 16 amino acids. V shed 3 bases, J shed 8 bases, and the junction held 9 bases outside the gene matches. Germline lookup yields CDR1 LGHNA and CDR2 YSLEER. The CDR3 nucleotides read TGCGCCAGCAGCCAGGCACTAGCGGGAGTAAGCGATGAGCAGTTCTTC. This encodes CASSQALAGVSDEQFF.

The rearrangement links TRBV2 to TRBJ1-2; D remains ambiguous. The CDR3 has 12 residues. Looked up from germline, CDR1 is SNHLY and CDR2 is FYNNEI. The V end was cut by 7 bases, the J end by 3 bases, with 9 bases between. This CDR3 is CASTGFYYGYTF. The CDR3 region has the DNA TGTGCCAGCACGGGGTTCTACTATGGCTACACCTTC. The whole variable domain, filled in from reference TRBV2 and TRBJ1-2, reads EPEVTQTPSHQVTQMGQEVILRCVPISNHLYFYWYRQILGQKVEFLVSFYNNEISEKSEIFDDQFSVERPDGSNFTLKIRSTKLEDSAMYFCASTGFYYGYTFGSGTRLTVV.

This chain connects TRBV9 to TRBJ1-2; TRBD1 is a possible D gene (6 bases). This CDR3 is 14 amino acids long. Germline V gene lookup returns CDR1 SGDLS and CDR2 YYNGEE. V was shortened by 3 bases and J by 1 base, with 10 bases between the two germline ends. The CDR3 here is CASSAGQVNYGYTF. The CDR3 nucleotides are TGTGCCAGCAGCGCGGGACAAGTTAACTATGGCTACACCTTC.

This clone was found many times. The chain has TRBV21-1 and TRBJ2-7; the table gives TRBD1 as D, unverified against the DNA. TRBV21-1 is termed a pseudogene. This CDR3 is built from 12 residues. CDR3 sequence reads: CASSVAGDEQYF. The CDR3 DNA reads as TGTGCCAGCAGTGTCGCAGGGGACGAGCAGTACTTC.

For this clone: This specimen includes other DNA sequences encoding the same CDR3. This chain connects TRBV20-1 to TRBJ1-4, with D unresolved. The V and J ends lost 1 base and 8 bases respectively, with 2 bases between them. Germline V gene data show CDR1 as DFQATT and CDR2 as SNEGSKA (reference sequence). The CDR3 has 10 amino acids. The CDR3, as DNA: TGCAGTGCTAGAGGGGAAAAACTGTTTTTT. Translated, it gives CSARGEKLFF.

The V call is TRBV21-1, the J call TRBJ1-2; TRBD1 was called by the table and not checked on the DNA. TRBV21-1 has pseudogene status. This CDR3 is 15 amino acids long. This CDR3 is CASITIRGGRTGYTF. CDR3 coding DNA: TGTGCCAGCATCACAATTAGGGGCGGAAGAACAGGCTACACCTTC.

The chain couples TRBV5-4 to TRBJ2-1, with D possibly called TRBD1 or TRBD2 (5 bases each). The length of the CDR3 is 17 residues. Germline assignment: CDR1 SGHNT and CDR2 YYREEE (reference sequence). Trimming removed 0 bases at V and 0 bases at J, with 13 bases between. Written as DNA, the CDR3 is TGTGCCAGCAGCTTGGGCTTAGGGGCGGGCTCCTACAATGAGCAGTTCTTC. Amino acids: CASSLGLGAGSYNEQFF.

The rearrangement links TRBV7-9 to TRBJ2-1, with D unclear. This CDR3 region has 16 residues. V lost 1 base and J 3 bases, leaving 13 bases between the germline ends. CDR1 and CDR2 (germline): SEHNR, FQNEAQ (reference sequence). The CDR3 loop is CASSLEGGTSYNEQFF. The CDR3 nucleotides read TGTGCCAGCAGCTTAGAGGGCGGAACGAGCTACAATGAGCAGTTCTTC.

The chain combines TRBV27 with TRBJ2-3; D possibly corresponds to TRBD2 (5 bases). Germline-derived CDR1 and CDR2 are MNHEY and SMNVEV (reference sequence). The V gene lost 4 bases and the J gene lost 0 bases, with 14 bases spanning the gap. The CDR3 contains 16 residues. CDR3 DNA: TGTGCCAGCAGTTCGTCCCTAGCAGCTAGCACAGATACGCAGTATTTT. The encoded protein is CASSSSLAASTDTQYF.

This chain connects TRBV4-1 to TRBJ2-2; TRBD1 is a possible D gene (5 bases). Trimming took 1 base from V and 2 from J, leaving 11 bases between them. The CDR3 loop spans 16 amino acids. Germline V gene lookup returns CDR1 MGHRA and CDR2 YSYEKL. DNA for the CDR3: TGCGCCAGCAGCCAAGGGAGACAGACTAACACCGGGGAGCTGTTTTTT. Its translation: CASSQGRQTNTGELFF.

CDR3 DNA sequence: TGCAGCGTTGCCGGGGGGGCGGGTCCCGAGGAGACCCAGTACTTC. This encodes CSVAGGAGPEETQYF. V usage is TRBV29-1 and J usage is TRBJ2-5; TRBD2 matches at 8 bases. This CDR3 has 15 amino acids. V shed 4 bases, J shed 5 bases, and the junction held 12 bases outside the gene matches. The germline V gene has CDR1 SQVTM and CDR2 ANQGSEA.

V is TRBV28 and J is TRBJ2-3; no firm D call. V shed 7 bases and J shed 0 bases, with 14 bases lying between them. This CDR3 is 15 amino acids long. Per germline, CDR1 MDHEN and CDR2 SYDVKM. The chain's CDR3 is CASTEAGFSTDTQYF. The CDR3 DNA sequence: TGTGCCAGCACCGAAGCAGGATTTAGCACAGATACGCAGTATTTT.

The chain has TRBV5-1 and TRBJ2-7; 7 nucleotides align to TRBD1. This CDR3 comprises 15 residues. V trimming: 5 bases; J trimming: 0 bases; junction bases outside the gene matches: 8. CDR1 SGHRS and CDR2 YFSETQ come from the germline V gene. CDR3 DNA sequence: TGCGCCAGCAGACCATTGACAGGGAACTCCTACGAGCAGTACTTC. Protein product: CASRPLTGNSYEQYF.

The chain couples TRBV7-3 to TRBJ1-1, with TRBD1 identical over 10 bases. CDR1 and CDR2 (germline): SGHTA, FQGTGA. The V segment lost 2 bases and the J segment 1 base; nucleotides outside the gene matches: 4. This CDR3 has 16 residues. Written as DNA, the CDR3 is TGTGCCAGCAGCTTAGGGAGGACAGGGGGGAACACTGAAGCTTTCTTT. The encoded protein is CASSLGRTGGNTEAFF.

The chain couples TRBV7-2 to TRBJ1-5, with D perhaps TRBD1 (5 bases). Trimming stripped 3 bases from V and 6 bases from J, with 9 bases between. The CDR3 loop spans 13 amino acids. Germline CDR1 and CDR2: SGHTA and FQGNSA. The DNA of the CDR3 is TGTGCCAGCAGCTTGGGGACGACTCAGCCCCAGCATTTT. Translating gives CASSLGTTQPQHF.

The chain employs TRBV12-5 and TRBJ2-2, with 11 bases identical to TRBD2. Trimming took 1 base from V and 2 from J; bases not matched to a gene: 3. Per germline, CDR1 LGHNT and CDR2 FRNRAP. This CDR3 has 17 residues. The CDR3 protein is CASGLGLAGINTGELFF. The CDR3 nucleotides are TGTGCTAGTGGTTTGGGACTAGCGGGGATTAACACCGGGGAGCTGTTTTTT.

CDR3 amino acids: CAWSVQSRETQYF. In DNA, the CDR3 is TGTGCCTGGAGTGTCCAGTCCCGAGAGACCCAGTACTTC. V gene TRBV30 combines with J gene TRBJ2-5; D ambiguous. V was pared by 0 bases and J by 4 bases, with 9 bases between. Germline values: CDR1 GTSNPN, CDR2 SVGIG (reference sequence). There are 13 residues in the CDR3.

This chain connects TRBV11-1 to TRBJ2-5; the match to TRBD1 covers 7 bases. The J segment lost 2 bases and the V segment lost 6 bases, leaving 9 bases of the junction unmatched. The V gene's germline CDR1 is SGHAT and CDR2 FQDESV (reference sequence). The CDR3 consists of 15 residues. CDR3 DNA sequence: TGTGCCAGCAGAGCCGGACAGGCATATCAAGAGACCCAGTACTTC. This sequence encodes CASRAGQAYQETQYF.

The chain has TRBV9 and TRBJ1-2, with D perhaps matching TRBD1 (5 bases). CDR1 and CDR2 (germline): SGDLS, YYNGEE. V was clipped by 6 bases and J by 0 bases, with 15 bases between them. This CDR3 region has 15 residues. The CDR3 nucleotides read TGTGCCAGCACCCTCGGGGGATTTACTAACTATGGCTACACCTTC. Protein: CASTLGGFTNYGYTF.

The chain uses TRBV27 and TRBJ1-2; D gene ambiguous. CDR3 length: 13 amino acids. V lost 3 bases and J 4 bases, leaving 9 bases between the germline ends. Per the germline V gene, CDR1 is MNHEY and CDR2 is SMNVEV (reference sequence). CDR3 nucleotide sequence: TGTGCCAGCAGTTTCGGGTCTGGCTATGGCTACACCTTC. Its protein is CASSFGSGYGYTF.

The CDR3 sequence is CASGVEPDHTGELFF. The CDR3 region has the DNA TGTGCTAGTGGCGTTGAACCCGATCACACCGGGGAGCTGTTTTTT. This sequence joins TRBV12-5 and TRBJ2-2, with unresolved D. CDR1 is LGHNT, CDR2 FRNRAP, per germline. V lost 6 bases and J 3 bases, leaving 14 bases between the germline ends. The CDR3 covers 15 residues.

The rearrangement uses TRBV28 and TRBJ2-3; D is perhaps TRBD2 (7 bases). Germline-derived CDR1 and CDR2 are MDHEN and SYDVKM. The ends were cut back, 6 bases at V and 4 bases at J, with 17 bases in the middle. The CDR3 totals 15 residues. The CDR3 spells CASRPWGGGSDTQYF. The CDR3 nucleotides are TGTGCCAGCAGGCCTTGGGGGGGCGGCTCAGATACGCAGTATTTT.

Only one count was recorded for this clone. The identical CDR3 is also encoded by other nucleotide sequences in the sample. This chain links TRBV7-3 with TRBJ2-3; D is undetermined. The germline gives CDR1 SGHTA, CDR2 FQGTGA. Trimming took 0 bases from V and 1 from J, leaving 8 bases between them. There are 15 residues in the CDR3. CDR3 DNA sequence: TGTGCCAGCAGCTTAACAGGACGGGGCACAGATACGCAGTATTTT. It is translated as CASSLTGRGTDTQYF. Complete variable domain (other parts from reference TRBV7-3 and TRBJ2-3): GAGVSQTPSNKVTEKGKYVELRCDPISGHTALYWYRQSLGQGPEFLIYFQGTGAADDSGLPNDRFFAVRPEGSVSTLKIQRTERGDSAVYLCASSLTGRGTDTQYFGPGTRLTVL.